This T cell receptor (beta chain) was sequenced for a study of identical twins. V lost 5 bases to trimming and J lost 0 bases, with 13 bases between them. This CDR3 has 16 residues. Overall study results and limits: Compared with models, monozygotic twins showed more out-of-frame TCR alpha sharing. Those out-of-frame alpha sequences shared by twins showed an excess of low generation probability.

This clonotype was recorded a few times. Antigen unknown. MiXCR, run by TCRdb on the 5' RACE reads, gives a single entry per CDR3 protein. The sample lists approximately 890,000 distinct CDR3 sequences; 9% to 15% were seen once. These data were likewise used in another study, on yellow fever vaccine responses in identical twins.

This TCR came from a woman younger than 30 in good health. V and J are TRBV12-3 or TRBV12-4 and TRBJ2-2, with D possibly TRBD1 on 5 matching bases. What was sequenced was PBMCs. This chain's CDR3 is CASSDRLGPNTGELFF. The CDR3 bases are TGTGCCAGCAGTGACAGACTTGGGCCGAACACCGGGGAGCTGTTTTTT.